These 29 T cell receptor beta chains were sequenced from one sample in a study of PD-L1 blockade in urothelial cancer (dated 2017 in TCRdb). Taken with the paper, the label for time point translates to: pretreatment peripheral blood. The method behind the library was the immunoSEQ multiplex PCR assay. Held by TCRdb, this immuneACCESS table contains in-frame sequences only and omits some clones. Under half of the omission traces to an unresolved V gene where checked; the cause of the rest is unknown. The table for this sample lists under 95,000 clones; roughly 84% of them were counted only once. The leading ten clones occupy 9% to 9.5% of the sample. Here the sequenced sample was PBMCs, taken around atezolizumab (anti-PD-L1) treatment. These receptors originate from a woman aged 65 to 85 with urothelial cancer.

In nucleotides, the CDR3 is TGCGCCAGCAGCTTGGGTTTTGGGACAGGCCAGACGGGCTACACCTTC. Translation: CASSLGFGTGQTGYTF. The J gene is TRBJ1-2, the V gene TRBV5-1, with 8 positions matching TRBD1. The V segment lost 0 bases and the J segment 8 bases; nucleotides outside the gene matches: 12. Germline V gene sequence: CDR1 SGHRS, CDR2 YFSETQ. The CDR3 is 16 amino acids. The variable domain in full, with the rest retrieved from reference TRBV5-1 and TRBJ1-2, is KAGVTQTPRYLIKTRGQQVTLSCSPISGHRSVSWYQQTPGQGLQFLFEYFSETQRNKGNFPGRFSGRQFSNSRSEMNVSTLELGDSALYLCASSLGFGTGQTGYTFGSGTRLTVV.

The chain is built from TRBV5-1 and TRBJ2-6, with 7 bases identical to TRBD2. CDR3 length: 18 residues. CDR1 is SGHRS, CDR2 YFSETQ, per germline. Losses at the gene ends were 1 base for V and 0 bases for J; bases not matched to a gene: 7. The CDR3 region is CASSLTTSWSSGANVLTF. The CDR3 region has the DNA TGCGCCAGCAGCTTGACGACTAGCTGGAGCTCTGGGGCCAACGTCCTGACTTTC. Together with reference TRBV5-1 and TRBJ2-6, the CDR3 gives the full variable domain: KAGVTQTPRYLIKTRGQQVTLSCSPISGHRSVSWYQQTPGQGLQFLFEYFSETQRNKGNFPGRFSGRQFSNSRSEMNVSTLELGDSALYLCASSLTTSWSSGANVLTFGAGSRLTVL.

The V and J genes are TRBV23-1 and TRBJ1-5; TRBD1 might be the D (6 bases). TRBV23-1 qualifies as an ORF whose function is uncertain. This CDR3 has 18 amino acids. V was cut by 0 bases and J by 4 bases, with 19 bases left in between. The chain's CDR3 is CASSQSPSGGRGNQPQHF. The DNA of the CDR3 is TGCGCCAGCAGTCAATCCCCGTCTGGGGGCAGGGGTAATCAGCCCCAGCATTTT.

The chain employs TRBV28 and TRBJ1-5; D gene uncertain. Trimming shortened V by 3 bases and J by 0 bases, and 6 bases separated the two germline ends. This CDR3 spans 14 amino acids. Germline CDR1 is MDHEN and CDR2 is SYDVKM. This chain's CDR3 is CASSFGVSNQPQHF. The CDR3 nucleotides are TGTGCCAGCAGTTTCGGGGTTAGCAATCAGCCCCAGCATTTT.

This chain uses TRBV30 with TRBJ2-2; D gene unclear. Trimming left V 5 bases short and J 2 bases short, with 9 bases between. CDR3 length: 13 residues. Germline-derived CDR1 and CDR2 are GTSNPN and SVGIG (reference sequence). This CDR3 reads CAWGRSNTGELFF. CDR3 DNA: TGTGCCTGGGGCCGGAGCAACACCGGGGAGCTGTTTTTT.

CDR3 sequence (DNA): TGTGCCAGCAGCCCGACAGCGGGAACCTACGAGCAGTACTTC. Amino acid sequence: CASSPTAGTYEQYF. This chain connects TRBV4-2 to TRBJ2-7, with TRBD2 identical over 7 bases. CDR3 size: 14 residues. The junction had 5 bases not matched to a gene; V was cut back by 4 bases and J by 2 bases. The germline gives CDR1 LGHNA, CDR2 YNFKEQ.

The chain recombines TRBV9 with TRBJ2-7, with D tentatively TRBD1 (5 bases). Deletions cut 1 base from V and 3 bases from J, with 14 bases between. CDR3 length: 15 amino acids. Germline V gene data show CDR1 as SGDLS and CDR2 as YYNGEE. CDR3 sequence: CASSVRGRERYEQYF. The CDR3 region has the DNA TGTGCCAGCAGCGTAAGGGGCAGGGAACGCTACGAGCAGTACTTC.

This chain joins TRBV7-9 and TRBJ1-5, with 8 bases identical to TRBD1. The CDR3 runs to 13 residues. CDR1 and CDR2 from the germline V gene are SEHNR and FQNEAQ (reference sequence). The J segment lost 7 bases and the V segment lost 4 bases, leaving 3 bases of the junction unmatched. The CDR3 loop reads CASSSNRGQPQHF. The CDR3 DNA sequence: TGTGCCAGCAGCTCCAACAGGGGGCAGCCCCAGCATTTT. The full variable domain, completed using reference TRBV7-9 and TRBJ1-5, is DTGVSQNPRHKITKRGQNVTFRCDPISEHNRLYWYRQTLGQGPEFLTYFQNEAQLEKSRLLSDRFSAERPKGSFSTLEIQRTEQGDSAMYLCASSSNRGQPQHFGDGTRLSIL.

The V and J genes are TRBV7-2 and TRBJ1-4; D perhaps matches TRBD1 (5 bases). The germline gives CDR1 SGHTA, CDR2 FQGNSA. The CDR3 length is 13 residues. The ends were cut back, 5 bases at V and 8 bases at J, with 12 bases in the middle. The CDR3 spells CASSLGGYEKLFF. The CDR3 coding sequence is TGTGCCAGCAGCCTCGGGGGATACGAAAAACTGTTTTTT.

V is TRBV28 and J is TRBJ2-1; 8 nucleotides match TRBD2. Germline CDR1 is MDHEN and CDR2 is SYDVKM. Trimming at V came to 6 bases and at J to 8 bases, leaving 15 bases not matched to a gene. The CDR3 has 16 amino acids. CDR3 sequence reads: CASRLGGAGVKDEQFF. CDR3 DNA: TGTGCCAGCAGACTGGGTGGAGCGGGGGTGAAGGATGAGCAGTTCTTC.

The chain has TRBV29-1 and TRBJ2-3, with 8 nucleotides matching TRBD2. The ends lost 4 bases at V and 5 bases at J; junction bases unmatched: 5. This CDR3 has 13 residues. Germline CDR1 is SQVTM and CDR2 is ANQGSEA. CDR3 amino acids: CSVAGGPGDTQYF. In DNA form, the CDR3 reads TGCAGCGTTGCGGGGGGGCCGGGAGATACGCAGTATTTT.

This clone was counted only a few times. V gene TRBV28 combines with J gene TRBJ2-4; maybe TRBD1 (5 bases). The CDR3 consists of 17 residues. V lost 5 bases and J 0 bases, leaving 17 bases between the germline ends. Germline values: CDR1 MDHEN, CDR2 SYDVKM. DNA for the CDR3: TGTGCCAGCAGTCCTAGGGGTGAAATCGGAGCCAAAAACATTCAGTACTTC. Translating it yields CASSPRGEIGAKNIQYF.

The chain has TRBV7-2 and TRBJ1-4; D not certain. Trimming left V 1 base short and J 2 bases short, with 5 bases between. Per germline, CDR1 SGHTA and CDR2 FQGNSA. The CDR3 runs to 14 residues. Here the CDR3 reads CASSLEQTNEKLFF. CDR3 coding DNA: TGTGCCAGCAGCTTAGAACAGACTAATGAAAAACTGTTTTTT.

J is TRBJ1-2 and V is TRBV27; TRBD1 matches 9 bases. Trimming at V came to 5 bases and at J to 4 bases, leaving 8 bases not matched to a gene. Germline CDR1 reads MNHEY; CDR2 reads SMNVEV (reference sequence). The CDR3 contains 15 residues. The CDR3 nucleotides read TGTGCCAGCAGTCCCGGGACAGGGTGGGTCTATGGCTACACCTTC. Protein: CASSPGTGWVYGYTF.

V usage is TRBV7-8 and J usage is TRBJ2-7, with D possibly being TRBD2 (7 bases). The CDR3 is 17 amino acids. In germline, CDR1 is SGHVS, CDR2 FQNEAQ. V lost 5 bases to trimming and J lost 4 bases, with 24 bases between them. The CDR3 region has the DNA TGTGCCAGCAGCGCCGGCGCAGGGGCGGGAGTTATTTACGAGCAGTACTTC. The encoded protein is CASSAGAGAGVIYEQYF.

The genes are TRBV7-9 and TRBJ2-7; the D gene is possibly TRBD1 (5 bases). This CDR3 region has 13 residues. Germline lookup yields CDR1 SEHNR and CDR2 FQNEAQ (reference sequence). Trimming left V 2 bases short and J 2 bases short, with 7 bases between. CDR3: CASSLKGTYEQYF. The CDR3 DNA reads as TGTGCCAGCAGCTTAAAGGGGACCTACGAGCAGTACTTC.

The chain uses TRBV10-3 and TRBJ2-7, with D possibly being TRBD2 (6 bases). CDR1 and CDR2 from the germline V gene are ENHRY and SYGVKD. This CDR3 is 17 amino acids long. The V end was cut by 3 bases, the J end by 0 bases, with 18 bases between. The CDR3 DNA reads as TGTGCCATCAGTGATCCCCGGAGGGATCTGAGCTCCTACGAGCAGTACTTC. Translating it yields CAISDPRRDLSSYEQYF.

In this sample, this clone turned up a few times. The CDR3 nucleotides read TGCGCCAGCAGCCAAGCGACAGGGGCGGGGGAAAAACTGTTTTTT. Its translation: CASSQATGAGEKLFF. The chain combines TRBV4-1 with TRBJ1-4; TRBD1 matches 8 bases. Looked up from germline, CDR1 is MGHRA and CDR2 is YSYEKL. The CDR3 contains 15 residues. The ends lost 1 base at V and 8 bases at J; junction bases unmatched: 6.

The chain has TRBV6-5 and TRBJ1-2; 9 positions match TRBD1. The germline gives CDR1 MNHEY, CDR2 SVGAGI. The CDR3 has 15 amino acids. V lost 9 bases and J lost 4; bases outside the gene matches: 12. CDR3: CASKARQGDSYGYTF. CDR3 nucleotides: TGTGCCAGTAAAGCCCGACAGGGGGACAGCTATGGCTACACCTTC.

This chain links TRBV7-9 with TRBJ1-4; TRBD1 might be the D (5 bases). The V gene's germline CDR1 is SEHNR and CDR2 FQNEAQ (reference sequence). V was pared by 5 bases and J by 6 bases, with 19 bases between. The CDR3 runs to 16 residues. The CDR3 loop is CASSTRGTAYYEKLFF. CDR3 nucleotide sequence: TGTGCCAGCAGCACCCGGGGGACCGCCTATTATGAAAAACTGTTTTTT.

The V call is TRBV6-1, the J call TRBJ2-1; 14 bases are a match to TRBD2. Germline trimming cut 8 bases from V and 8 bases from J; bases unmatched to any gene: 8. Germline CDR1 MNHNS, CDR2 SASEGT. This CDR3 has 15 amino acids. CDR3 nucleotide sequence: TGTGCCAGCCGAACCGGGACTAGCGGGAGAGATGAGCAGTTCTTC. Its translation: CASRTGTSGRDEQFF.

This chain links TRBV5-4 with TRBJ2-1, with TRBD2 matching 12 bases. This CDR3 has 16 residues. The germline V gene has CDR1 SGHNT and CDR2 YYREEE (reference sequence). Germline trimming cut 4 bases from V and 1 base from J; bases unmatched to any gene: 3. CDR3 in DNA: TGTGCCAGCAGCCAAGGGACTAGCGGGTCCTACAATGAGCAGTTCTTC. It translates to CASSQGTSGSYNEQFF.

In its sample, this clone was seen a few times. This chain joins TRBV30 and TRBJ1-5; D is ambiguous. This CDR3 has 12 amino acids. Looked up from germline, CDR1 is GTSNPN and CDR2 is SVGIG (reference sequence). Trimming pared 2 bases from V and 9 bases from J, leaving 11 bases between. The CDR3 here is CAWSRQSGPQHF. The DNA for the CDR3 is TGTGCCTGGAGTCGGCAATCAGGGCCCCAGCATTTT.

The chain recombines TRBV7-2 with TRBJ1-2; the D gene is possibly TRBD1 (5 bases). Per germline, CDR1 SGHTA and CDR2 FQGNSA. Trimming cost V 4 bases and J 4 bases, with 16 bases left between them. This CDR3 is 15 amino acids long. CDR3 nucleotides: TGTGCCAGCAGCTACGATAGCCAGGGTGGCTATGGCTACACCTTC. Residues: CASSYDSQGGYGYTF.

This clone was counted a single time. The CDR3 loop reads CASSVVGEGTEAFF. CDR3 sequence (DNA): TGTGCCAGCAGCGTAGTGGGGGAGGGAACTGAAGCTTTCTTT. The chain couples TRBV9 to TRBJ1-1, with D tentatively TRBD1 (5 bases). The CDR3 totals 14 residues. V dropped 0 bases and J dropped 5 bases, with 11 bases sitting between them. CDR1 and CDR2 from the germline V gene are SGDLS and YYNGEE.

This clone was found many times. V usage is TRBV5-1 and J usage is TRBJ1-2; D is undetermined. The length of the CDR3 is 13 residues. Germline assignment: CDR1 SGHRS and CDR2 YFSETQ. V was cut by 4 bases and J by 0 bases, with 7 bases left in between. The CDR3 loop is CASSVDTNYGYTF. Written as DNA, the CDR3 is TGCGCCAGCAGCGTGGATACTAACTATGGCTACACCTTC.

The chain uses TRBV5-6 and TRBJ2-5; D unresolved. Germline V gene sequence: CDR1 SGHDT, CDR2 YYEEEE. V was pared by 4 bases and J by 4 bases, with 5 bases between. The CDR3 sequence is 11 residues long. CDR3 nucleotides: TGTGCCAGCAGCGTATCAGAGACCCAGTACTTC. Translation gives CASSVSETQYF.

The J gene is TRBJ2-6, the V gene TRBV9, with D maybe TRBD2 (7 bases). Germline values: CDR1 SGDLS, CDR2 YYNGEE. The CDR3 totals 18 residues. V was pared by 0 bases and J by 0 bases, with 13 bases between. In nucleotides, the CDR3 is TGTGCCAGCAGCGTAGGGGGGGGACAACTCTCTGGGGCCAACGTCCTGACTTTC. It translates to CASSVGGGQLSGANVLTF.

This chain's CDR3 is CASSLRRDRYNEQFF. CDR3 DNA sequence: TGCGCCAGCAGCTTGCGACGGGACAGGTACAATGAGCAGTTCTTC. The rearrangement uses TRBV5-1 and TRBJ2-1, with 8 nucleotides matching TRBD1. CDR3 length: 15 amino acids. Trimming removed 1 base from V and 4 bases from J; junction bases left unmatched: 4. Germline V gives CDR1 SGHRS, CDR2 YFSETQ.